This T cell receptor beta chain was captured by sequencing in a study of PD-1 blockade in classical Hodgkin lymphoma. Whole-study context: Nivolumab dosing for patients was 3 mg/kg, administered intravenously every 2 weeks. Study outcomes and limitations: At C4D1, TCR diversity had climbed significantly for CD4+ cells, though not for CD8+ cells. As was reported, newly diagnosed patients showed lower baseline TCR diversity than healthy donors did. Complete responders possessed baseline diversity comparable to newly diagnosed patients.

As to this clone: Its target is unknown.

Method: immunoSEQ multiplex PCR; TCRdb's copy keeps in-frame clones and lacks some. This table holds approximately 89,000 clones, approximately 80% found once. With no exception, relapse followed autologous stem cell transplantation in all patients, and brentuximab vedotin exposure varied. The clonotype originates from a human donor with classical Hodgkin lymphoma. Here the sequenced sample was peripheral blood mononuclear cells (PBMCs), taken at baseline.

Written as DNA, the CDR3 is TGTGCCAGCAGACCCGCGGGCGCGAACTATGGCTACACCTTC. This codes for CASRPAGANYGYTF. The J gene is TRBJ1-2, the V gene TRBV7-8; no clear D gene. V shed 6 bases and J shed 2 bases, with 13 bases lying between them. Germline V gives CDR1 SGHVS, CDR2 FQNEAQ. The CDR3 has 14 amino acids.